These T cell receptor beta chains were read from a single sample in a study of beta chain features in type 1 diabetes. Produced via immunoSEQ multiplex PCR; TCRdb's table is partial and in-frame only. In the table there are over 500,000 clones, 15% to 19% of which are singletons. The sample taken for sequencing was naive CD4+ T cells from blood. The receptors were sampled from a man aged 18 to 30 in good health. Each CDR3 is given with its conserved first and last residue. The D gene is left open where the match is weak. Clone size is given for some rows only: seen once, a few or many times, or a class if the clone is expanded.

len: 13; abundance: few; j_gene: TRBJ2-7; v_gene: TRBV28; d_gene: NA; CDR3nt: TGTGCCAGCAGTTTTTTGTCGGCACGCGGGCAGTACTTC; CDR3aa: CASSFLSARGQYF
len: 16; abundance: NA; j_gene: TRBJ1-6; v_gene: TRBV6-5; d_gene: TRBD1; CDR3nt: TGTGCCAGCAGTTACTCGGACAGGTTCGCGAATTCACCCCTCCACTTT; CDR3aa: CASSYSDRFANSPLHF
len: 13; abundance: NA; j_gene: TRBJ2-1; v_gene: TRBV5-6; d_gene: NA; CDR3nt: TGTGCCAGCAGCAGGGATAGACACAATGAGCAGTTCTTC; CDR3aa: CASSRDRHNEQFF
len: 13; abundance: NA; j_gene: TRBJ1-2; v_gene: TRBV5-1; d_gene: TRBD1; CDR3nt: TGCGCCAGCAGCTTGGACAGGGGGAATGGCTACACCTTC; CDR3aa: CASSLDRGNGYTF
len: 21; abundance: NA; j_gene: TRBJ2-1; v_gene: TRBV27; d_gene: NA; CDR3nt: TGTGCCAGCAGGGGGCTTGGGGGGGCGCCCCCTTTAGAGGGCTCCTACAATGAGCAGTTCTTC; CDR3aa: CASRGLGGAPPLEGSYNEQFF
len: 13; abundance: few; j_gene: TRBJ1-5; v_gene: TRBV28; d_gene: NA; CDR3nt: TGTGCCGGGGGGTGGATGGGAAATCAGCCCCAGCATTTT; CDR3aa: CAGGWMGNQPQHF
len: 11; abundance: few; j_gene: TRBJ2-3; v_gene: TRBV7-3; d_gene: NA; CDR3nt: TGTGCCAGCAGCTTAGGCGGACTAAAGTATTTT; CDR3aa: CASSLGGLKYF
len: 16; abundance: NA; j_gene: TRBJ2-1; v_gene: TRBV4-3; d_gene: TRBD2; CDR3nt: TGCGCCAGCAGCCAAGAAGCTAGCGGGACCTACAATGAGCAGTTCTTC; CDR3aa: CASSQEASGTYNEQFF
len: 15; abundance: few; j_gene: TRBJ2-2; v_gene: TRBV9; d_gene: TRBD1; CDR3nt: TGTGCCAGCAGCCCGGGGGACAGGTCTACCGGGGAGCTGTTTTTT; CDR3aa: CASSPGDRSTGELFF
len: 14; abundance: few; j_gene: TRBJ2-1; v_gene: TRBV30; d_gene: NA; CDR3nt: TGTGCCTGGACTGGATGGGGGCTCCACAATGAGCAGTTCTTC; CDR3aa: CAWTGWGLHNEQFF
len: 15; abundance: NA; j_gene: TRBJ1-1; v_gene: TRBV5-6; d_gene: NA; CDR3nt: TGTGCCAGCAGCCCCAGGGGTTTGTGGGACACTGAAGCTTTCTTT; CDR3aa: CASSPRGLWDTEAFF
len: 15; abundance: NA; j_gene: TRBJ2-7; v_gene: TRBV15; d_gene: TRBD1; CDR3nt: TGTGCCACCAGCCGGACCTGGACAGGGCAGATCGAGCAGTACTTC; CDR3aa: CATSRTWTGQIEQYF
len: 16; abundance: few; j_gene: TRBJ1-2; v_gene: TRBV5-4; d_gene: NA; CDR3nt: TGTGCCAGCAGCTTGGTGATAAGCACAGGAGACTATGGCTACACCTTC; CDR3aa: CASSLVISTGDYGYTF
len: 12; abundance: NA; j_gene: TRBJ1-5; v_gene: TRBV28; d_gene: NA; CDR3nt: TGTGCCAGCAGTTCCGGCAATCAGCCCCAGCATTTT; CDR3aa: CASSSGNQPQHF
len: 14; abundance: NA; j_gene: TRBJ1-1; v_gene: TRBV7-6; d_gene: NA; CDR3nt: TGTGCCAGCAGCTTAGCGGGGGCGAACACTGAAGCTTTCTTT; CDR3aa: CASSLAGANTEAFF
len: 14; abundance: few; j_gene: TRBJ2-5; v_gene: TRBV4-3; d_gene: NA; CDR3nt: TGCGCCAGCAGCCAAGCAACGGGGAGTGAGACCCAGTACTTC; CDR3aa: CASSQATGSETQYF
len: 17; abundance: few; j_gene: TRBJ2-3; v_gene: TRBV5-6; d_gene: TRBD2; CDR3nt: TGTGCCAGCACCATGCCGGGACTAGCTGCCGGCACAGATACGCAGTATTTT; CDR3aa: CASTMPGLAAGTDTQYF
len: 11; abundance: few; j_gene: TRBJ2-5; v_gene: TRBV28; d_gene: NA; CDR3nt: TGTGCCAGCAGTGTACGGGGGTCCCAGTACTTC; CDR3aa: CASSVRGSQYF
len: 16; abundance: few; j_gene: TRBJ2-3; v_gene: TRBV7-3; d_gene: TRBD2; CDR3nt: TGTGCCAGCAGCCCACGACTAGCGGGGTACACAGATACGCAGTATTTT; CDR3aa: CASSPRLAGYTDTQYF
len: 17; abundance: NA; j_gene: TRBJ2-2; v_gene: TRBV13; d_gene: TRBD2; CDR3nt: TGTGCCAGCAGCTCGGGACTAGCGGGAGCTGTGACCGGGGAGCTGTTTTTT; CDR3aa: CASSSGLAGAVTGELFF
len: 15; abundance: few; j_gene: TRBJ2-7; v_gene: TRBV5-5; d_gene: NA; CDR3nt: TGTGCCAGCAGCTTGCAACAGGTTACCATCTACGAGCAGTACTTC; CDR3aa: CASSLQQVTIYEQYF
len: 15; abundance: NA; j_gene: TRBJ2-1; v_gene: TRBV7-2; d_gene: NA; CDR3nt: TGTGCCAGCAGCTTAGTATGGCAGGGAGGAAATGAGCAGTTCTTC; CDR3aa: CASSLVWQGGNEQFF
len: 13; abundance: few; j_gene: TRBJ1-1; v_gene: TRBV18; d_gene: TRBD1; CDR3nt: TGTGCCAGCCGAGGGACAGGGGGCCCAGAAGCTTTCTTT; CDR3aa: CASRGTGGPEAFF
len: 15; abundance: few; j_gene: TRBJ2-5; v_gene: TRBV7-2; d_gene: NA; CDR3nt: TGTGCCAGCAGCTTCTTAGGCAGGCCTCAAGAGACCCAGTACTTC; CDR3aa: CASSFLGRPQETQYF
len: 16; abundance: NA; j_gene: TRBJ1-1; v_gene: TRBV4-3; d_gene: NA; CDR3nt: TGCGCCAGCAGCCAAGCCCAGGACAGAATGAACACTGAAGCTTTCTTT; CDR3aa: CASSQAQDRMNTEAFF
len: 10; abundance: NA; j_gene: TRBJ1-1; v_gene: TRBV2; d_gene: NA; CDR3nt: TGTGCCAGCAGTGAACTAGAAGCTTTCTTT; CDR3aa: CASSELEAFF
len: 15; abundance: NA; j_gene: TRBJ1-5; v_gene: TRBV27; d_gene: NA; CDR3nt: TGTGCCAGCAGTTTATGGCCCGCAGGAAATCAGCCCCAGCATTTT; CDR3aa: CASSLWPAGNQPQHF
len: 13; abundance: few; j_gene: TRBJ2-3; v_gene: TRBV29-1; d_gene: NA; CDR3nt: TGCAGCGTTGACGCGAGTCACACAGATACGCAGTATTTT; CDR3aa: CSVDASHTDTQYF
len: 15; abundance: few; j_gene: TRBJ2-3; v_gene: TRBV14; d_gene: TRBD1; CDR3nt: TGTGCCAGCAGCCAGGAACAGGGGGCCACAGATACGCAGTATTTT; CDR3aa: CASSQEQGATDTQYF
len: 13; abundance: many; j_gene: TRBJ1-5; v_gene: TRBV29-1; d_gene: NA; CDR3nt: TGCAGCGTTGCGGCCTATAGCAATCAGCCCCAGCATTTT; CDR3aa: CSVAAYSNQPQHF
len: 15; abundance: NA; j_gene: TRBJ2-3; v_gene: TRBV2; d_gene: TRBD1; CDR3nt: TGTGCCAGCAGGCCCGGGACAGTCGATTTGGATACGCAGTATTTT; CDR3aa: CASRPGTVDLDTQYF
len: 15; abundance: NA; j_gene: TRBJ1-1; v_gene: TRBV2; d_gene: NA; CDR3nt: TGTGCCAGCAAAGGGGGTCACTGGAGTAACACTGAAGCTTTCTTT; CDR3aa: CASKGGHWSNTEAFF
len: 14; abundance: few; j_gene: TRBJ2-3; v_gene: TRBV5-1; d_gene: TRBD2; CDR3nt: TGCGCCAGCAGCGCCCCGGGGGGGAAAGATACGCAGTATTTT; CDR3aa: CASSAPGGKDTQYF
len: 15; abundance: few; j_gene: TRBJ2-1; v_gene: TRBV19; d_gene: TRBD2; CDR3nt: TGTGCCAGTAGGCCGACTAGCGGGAACTACAATGAGCAGTTCTTC; CDR3aa: CASRPTSGNYNEQFF
len: 20; abundance: NA; j_gene: TRBJ2-3; v_gene: TRBV2; d_gene: TRBD2; CDR3nt: TGTGCCAGCAGCACATCACGCCCTAGCGGGGGGGCGTCTAGCACAGATACGCAGTATTTT; CDR3aa: CASSTSRPSGGASSTDTQYF
len: 13; abundance: NA; j_gene: TRBJ2-7; v_gene: TRBV10-3; d_gene: TRBD2; CDR3nt: TGTGCCATCGCGGGGGGGGACTCCTACGAGCAGTACTTC; CDR3aa: CAIAGGDSYEQYF
len: 16; abundance: few; j_gene: TRBJ2-5; v_gene: TRBV7-8; d_gene: NA; CDR3nt: TGTGCCAGCAGCCCCTCTGGCGGAGGGGGGGAAAAGACCCAGTACTTC; CDR3aa: CASSPSGGGGEKTQYF
len: 14; abundance: few; j_gene: TRBJ1-5; v_gene: TRBV19; d_gene: TRBD1; CDR3nt: TGTGCCAGTAGCGGGACAGGGGGTAATCAGCCCCAGCATTTT; CDR3aa: CASSGTGGNQPQHF
len: 15; abundance: few; j_gene: TRBJ2-1; v_gene: TRBV10-3; d_gene: TRBD2; CDR3nt: TGTGCCATCAGAGCCTCTAGCGGGGGGGCCAATGAGCAGTTCTTC; CDR3aa: CAIRASSGGANEQFF
len: 16; abundance: few; j_gene: TRBJ2-5; v_gene: TRBV4-1; d_gene: NA; CDR3nt: TGCGCCAGTCGATACAGGGAGTACGGGGCCCAAGAGACCCAGTACTTC; CDR3aa: CASRYREYGAQETQYF
len: 17; abundance: NA; j_gene: TRBJ1-4; v_gene: TRBV4-1; d_gene: TRBD1; CDR3nt: TGCGCCAGCAGCCAAGTTCTTACCGGGACAGGTCGGGAAAAACTGTTTTTT; CDR3aa: CASSQVLTGTGREKLFF
len: 15; abundance: few; j_gene: TRBJ1-1; v_gene: TRBV10-2; d_gene: NA; CDR3nt: TGCGCCAGCAGTGATGGCCGATTCGAGAACACTGAAGCTTTCTTT; CDR3aa: CASSDGRFENTEAFF
len: 18; abundance: few; j_gene: TRBJ2-1; v_gene: TRBV7-9; d_gene: TRBD2; CDR3nt: TGTGCCAGCAGTTTCTCTGGAGCGGGGCCATTCTCGGGGAATGAGCAGTTCTTC; CDR3aa: CASSFSGAGPFSGNEQFF
len: 13; abundance: once; j_gene: TRBJ2-7; v_gene: TRBV19; d_gene: NA; CDR3nt: TGTGCCAGTAGTAAGGAGGGTAACTACGAGCAGTACTTC; CDR3aa: CASSKEGNYEQYF